This T cell receptor (beta chain) is drawn from a study of blood T cell repertoires in COVID-19. From germline, CDR1 is SGHAT and CDR2 FQNNGV. The CDR3 consists of 15 residues. The V end was cut by 1 base, the J end by 4 bases, with 11 bases between. Original methodology: Estimation of nucleated cell counts was performed using reference gene primer amplification. Generated by immunoSEQ multiplex PCR, the TCRdb table keeps only in-frame clones and is missing some. V and J calls and clone size are as listed in that table; D and trimming were resolved from the DNA. The data hold 70,000 to 90,000 clones, with approximately 91% observed a single time.

The source is a man over 45 with acute or convalescent COVID-19. The rearrangement links TRBV11-2 to TRBJ1-5; D is unclear. The sample taken for sequencing was peripheral blood. CDR3 region: CASSLGGDGNQPQHF. The CDR3 nucleotides are TGTGCCAGCAGCTTAGGCGGAGATGGGAATCAGCCCCAGCATTTT.